This T cell receptor (beta chain) was sequenced in a study of regulatory T cells in long-lasting Graves disease. Study-wide findings and caveats: More public clonotypes were shared by persistent patients (2,741) than by new patients (about 1,000).

Noted time point: persistent/refractory GD, antithyroid drugs over 5 years with positive TRAb. TCR sequences were obtained from RNA taken from PBMCs. Arm-PCR of CDR3 regions and iRepertoire HTBI primers were used to build TCR beta libraries. TCRdb re-called the multiplex PCR reads with MiXCR, one entry per CDR3 protein. The table has around 430,000 distinct CDR3 sequences, about 20% seen once. Germline CDR1 and CDR2: SGHTA and FQGNSA. The V and J ends lost 5 bases and 5 bases, in that order; junction bases with no gene match: 8. The CDR3 consists of 14 residues. Many counts were recorded for this clonotype. Its antigen is unknown.

This chain joins TRBV7-2 and TRBJ2-5, with 7 bases matching TRBD1. This receptor was identified in a female donor with Graves disease. The input for sequencing was peripheral blood mononuclear cells (PBMCs), taken when the disease was refractory, from a patient treated with antithyroid drugs. The CDR3 DNA reads as TGTGCCAGCAGCCCACGACAGGGTGAGGAGACCCAGTACTTC. Amino acids: CASSPRQGEETQYF.